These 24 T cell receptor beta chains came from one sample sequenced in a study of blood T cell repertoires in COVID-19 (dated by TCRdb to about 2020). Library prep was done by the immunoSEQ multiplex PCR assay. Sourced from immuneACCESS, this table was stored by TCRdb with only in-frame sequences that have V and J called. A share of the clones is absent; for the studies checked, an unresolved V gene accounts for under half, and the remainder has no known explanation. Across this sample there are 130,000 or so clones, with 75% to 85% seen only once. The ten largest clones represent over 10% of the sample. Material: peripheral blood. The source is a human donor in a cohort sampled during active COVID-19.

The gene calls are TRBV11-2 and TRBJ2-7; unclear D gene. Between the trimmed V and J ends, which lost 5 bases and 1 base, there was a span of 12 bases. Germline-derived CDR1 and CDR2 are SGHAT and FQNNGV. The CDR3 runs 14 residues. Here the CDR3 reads CASSPGQLSYEQYF. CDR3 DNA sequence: TGTGCCAGCAGCCCTGGCCAGTTATCCTACGAGCAGTACTTC.

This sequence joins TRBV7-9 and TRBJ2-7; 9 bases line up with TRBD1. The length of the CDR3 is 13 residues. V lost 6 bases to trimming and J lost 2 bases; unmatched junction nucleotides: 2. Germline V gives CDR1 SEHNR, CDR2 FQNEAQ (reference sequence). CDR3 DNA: TGTGCCAGCAGTAGGACAGGGGCCTACGAGCAGTACTTC. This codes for CASSRTGAYEQYF.

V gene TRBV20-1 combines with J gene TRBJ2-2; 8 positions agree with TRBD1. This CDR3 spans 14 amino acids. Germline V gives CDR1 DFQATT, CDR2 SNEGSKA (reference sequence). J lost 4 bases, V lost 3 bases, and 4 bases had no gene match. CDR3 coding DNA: TGCAGTGCTAGTCGGCAGGGGGCCACCGGGGAGCTGTTTTTT. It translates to CSASRQGATGELFF.

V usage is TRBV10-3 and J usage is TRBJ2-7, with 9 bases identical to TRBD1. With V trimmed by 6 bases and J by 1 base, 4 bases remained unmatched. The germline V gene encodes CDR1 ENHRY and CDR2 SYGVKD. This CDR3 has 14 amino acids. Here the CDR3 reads CAIRSGTGSYEQYF. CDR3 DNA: TGTGCCATCAGGTCCGGGACAGGGTCCTACGAGCAGTACTTC.

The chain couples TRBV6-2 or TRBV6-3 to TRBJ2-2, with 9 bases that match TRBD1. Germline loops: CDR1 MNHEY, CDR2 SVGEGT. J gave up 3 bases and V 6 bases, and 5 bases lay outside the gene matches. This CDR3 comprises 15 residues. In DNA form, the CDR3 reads TGTGCCAGCAGCCCAGGACAGGGGTACACCGGGGAGCTGTTTTTT. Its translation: CASSPGQGYTGELFF.

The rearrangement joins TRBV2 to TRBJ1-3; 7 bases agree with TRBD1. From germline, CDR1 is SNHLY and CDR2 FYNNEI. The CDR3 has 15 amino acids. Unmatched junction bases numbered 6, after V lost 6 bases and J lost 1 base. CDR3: CASSRGSGSGNTIYF. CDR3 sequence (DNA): TGTGCCAGCAGCAGGGGGTCTGGGTCTGGAAACACCATATATTTT.

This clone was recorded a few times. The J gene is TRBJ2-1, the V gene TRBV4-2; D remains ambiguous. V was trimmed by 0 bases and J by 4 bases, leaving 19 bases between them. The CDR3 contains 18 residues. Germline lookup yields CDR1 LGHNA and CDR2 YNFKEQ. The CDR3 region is CASSQDTHTLNPYNEQFF. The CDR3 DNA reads TGTGCCAGCAGCCAAGATACCCATACTCTCAACCCTTACAATGAGCAGTTCTTC.

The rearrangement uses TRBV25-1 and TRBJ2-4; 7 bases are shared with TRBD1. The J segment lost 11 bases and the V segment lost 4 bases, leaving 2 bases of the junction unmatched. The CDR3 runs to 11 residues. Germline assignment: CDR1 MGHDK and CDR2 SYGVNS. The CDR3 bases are TGTGCCAGCAGTGGACAGGGCGTTCAGTACTTC. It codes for CASSGQGVQYF.

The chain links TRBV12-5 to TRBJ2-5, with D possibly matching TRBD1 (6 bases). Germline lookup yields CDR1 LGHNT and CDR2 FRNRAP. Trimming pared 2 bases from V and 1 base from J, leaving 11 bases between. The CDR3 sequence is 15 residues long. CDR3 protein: CASGLPGTSQETQYF. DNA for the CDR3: TGTGCTAGTGGTTTGCCAGGGACATCCCAAGAGACCCAGTACTTC.

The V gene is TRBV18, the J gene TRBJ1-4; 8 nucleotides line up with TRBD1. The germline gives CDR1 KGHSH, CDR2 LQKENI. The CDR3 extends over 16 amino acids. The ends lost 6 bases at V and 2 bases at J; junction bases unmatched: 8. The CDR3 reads CASSPFNRGTNEKLFF. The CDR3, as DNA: TGTGCCAGCTCGCCATTTAACAGGGGGACTAATGAAAAACTGTTTTTT.

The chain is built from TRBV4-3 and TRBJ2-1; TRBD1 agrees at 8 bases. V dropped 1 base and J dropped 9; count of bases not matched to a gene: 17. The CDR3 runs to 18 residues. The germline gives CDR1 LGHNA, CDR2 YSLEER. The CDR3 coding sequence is TGCGCCAGCAGCCAAGCCATCCCAGGGGGCGTTCTGGGAGGTGAGCAGTTCTTC. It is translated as CASSQAIPGGVLGGEQFF.

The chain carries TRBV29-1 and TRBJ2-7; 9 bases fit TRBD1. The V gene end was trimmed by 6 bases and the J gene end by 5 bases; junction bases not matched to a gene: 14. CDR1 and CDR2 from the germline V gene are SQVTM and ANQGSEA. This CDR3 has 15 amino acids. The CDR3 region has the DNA TGCAGCGTCAGGGATGCCGGGACAGGGAACCACGAGCAGTACTTC. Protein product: CSVRDAGTGNHEQYF.

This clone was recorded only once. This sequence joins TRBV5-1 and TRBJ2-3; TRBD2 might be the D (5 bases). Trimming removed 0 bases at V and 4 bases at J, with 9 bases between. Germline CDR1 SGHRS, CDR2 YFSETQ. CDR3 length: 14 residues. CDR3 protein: CASSLVTSSDTQYF. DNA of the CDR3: TGCGCCAGCAGCTTGGTTACTAGTTCAGATACGCAGTATTTT. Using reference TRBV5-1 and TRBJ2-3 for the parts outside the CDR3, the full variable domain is KAGVTQTPRYLIKTRGQQVTLSCSPISGHRSVSWYQQTPGQGLQFLFEYFSETQRNKGNFPGRFSGRQFSNSRSEMNVSTLELGDSALYLCASSLVTSSDTQYFGPGTRLTVL.

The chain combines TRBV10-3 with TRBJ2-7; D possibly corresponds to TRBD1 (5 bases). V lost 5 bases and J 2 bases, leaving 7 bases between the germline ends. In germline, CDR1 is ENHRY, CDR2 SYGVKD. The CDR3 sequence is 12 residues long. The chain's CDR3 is CAISQGTYEQYF. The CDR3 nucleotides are TGTGCCATCAGTCAGGGTACCTACGAGCAGTACTTC.

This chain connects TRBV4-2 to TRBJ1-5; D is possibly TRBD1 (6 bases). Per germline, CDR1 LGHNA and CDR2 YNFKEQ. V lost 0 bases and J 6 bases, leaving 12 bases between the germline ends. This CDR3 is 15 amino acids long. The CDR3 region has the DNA TGTGCCAGCAGCCAAGATCCCACAGGGCCTCAGCCCCAGCATTTT. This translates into CASSQDPTGPQPQHF.

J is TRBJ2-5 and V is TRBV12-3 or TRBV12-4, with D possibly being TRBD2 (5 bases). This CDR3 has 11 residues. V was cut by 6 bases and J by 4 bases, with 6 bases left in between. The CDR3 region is CASSRGETQYF. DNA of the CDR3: TGTGCCAGCAGCCGGGGAGAGACCCAGTACTTC.

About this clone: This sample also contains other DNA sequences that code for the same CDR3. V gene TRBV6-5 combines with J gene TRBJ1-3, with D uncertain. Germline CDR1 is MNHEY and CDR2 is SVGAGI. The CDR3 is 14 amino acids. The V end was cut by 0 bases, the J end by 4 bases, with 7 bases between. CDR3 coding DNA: TGTGCCAGCAGTTACTCTGGGCAGGGAAACACCATATATTTT. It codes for CASSYSGQGNTIYF.

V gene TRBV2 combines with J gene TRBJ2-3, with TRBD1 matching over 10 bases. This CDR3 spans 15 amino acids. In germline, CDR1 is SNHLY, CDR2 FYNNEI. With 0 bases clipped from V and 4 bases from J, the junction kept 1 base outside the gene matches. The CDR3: CASSEAGTGADTQYF. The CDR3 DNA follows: TGTGCCAGCAGTGAAGCTGGGACAGGGGCAGATACGCAGTATTTT.

The CDR3 region is CASSFFSGAGASTGELFF. DNA for the CDR3: TGTGCCAGCAGCTTCTTCAGTGGCGCGGGGGCGAGTACCGGGGAGCTGTTTTTT. The V gene is TRBV5-5, the J gene TRBJ2-2; the D gene is possibly TRBD2 (7 bases). The CDR3 is made up of 18 amino acids. Per the germline V gene, CDR1 is SGHKS and CDR2 is YYEKEE (reference sequence). Trimming pared 2 bases from V and 5 bases from J, leaving 22 bases between.

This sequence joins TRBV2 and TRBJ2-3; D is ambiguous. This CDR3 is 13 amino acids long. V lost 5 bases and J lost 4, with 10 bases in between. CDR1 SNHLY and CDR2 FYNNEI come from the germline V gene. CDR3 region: CASSTIRADTQYF. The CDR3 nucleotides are TGTGCCAGCAGTACCATTAGAGCAGATACGCAGTATTTT. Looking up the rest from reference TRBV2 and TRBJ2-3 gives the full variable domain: EPEVTQTPSHQVTQMGQEVILRCVPISNHLYFYWYRQILGQKVEFLVSFYNNEISEKSEIFDDQFSVERPDGSNFTLKIRSTKLEDSAMYFCASSTIRADTQYFGPGTRLTVL.

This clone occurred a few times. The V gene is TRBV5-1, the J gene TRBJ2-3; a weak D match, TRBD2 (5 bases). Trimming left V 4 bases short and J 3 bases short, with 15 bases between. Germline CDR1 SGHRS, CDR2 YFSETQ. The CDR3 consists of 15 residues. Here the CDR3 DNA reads TGCGCCAGCAGCGGTCTAGCCCATGGGACAGATACGCAGTATTTT. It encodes CASSGLAHGTDTQYF.

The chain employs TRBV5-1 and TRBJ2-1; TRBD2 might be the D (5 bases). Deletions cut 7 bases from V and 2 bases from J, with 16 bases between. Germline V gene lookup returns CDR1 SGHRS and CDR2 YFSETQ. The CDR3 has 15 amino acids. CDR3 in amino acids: CASRYDYGPYNEQFF. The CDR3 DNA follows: TGCGCCAGCCGCTACGACTACGGGCCCTACAATGAGCAGTTCTTC. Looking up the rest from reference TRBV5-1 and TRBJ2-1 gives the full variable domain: KAGVTQTPRYLIKTRGQQVTLSCSPISGHRSVSWYQQTPGQGLQFLFEYFSETQRNKGNFPGRFSGRQFSNSRSEMNVSTLELGDSALYLCASRYDYGPYNEQFFGPGTRLTVL.

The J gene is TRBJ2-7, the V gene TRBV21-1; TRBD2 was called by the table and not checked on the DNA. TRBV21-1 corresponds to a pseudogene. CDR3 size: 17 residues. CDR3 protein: CASSKCPRASGAYEQYF. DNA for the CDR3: TGTGCCAGCAGCAAATGCCCCCGAGCTAGCGGGGCATACGAGCAGTACTTC.

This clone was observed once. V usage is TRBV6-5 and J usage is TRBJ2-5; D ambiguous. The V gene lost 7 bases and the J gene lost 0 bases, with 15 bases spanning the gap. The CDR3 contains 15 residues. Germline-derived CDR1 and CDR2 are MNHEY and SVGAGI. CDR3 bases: TGTGCCAGCACCCAAGTCGGGTTAAACCAAGAGACCCAGTACTTC. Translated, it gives CASTQVGLNQETQYF.